Presented here are 6 T cell receptor beta chains from one specimen sequenced in a study of beta chain features in type 1 diabetes. Their specific antigens are unknown. Points from the study as a whole: Shortening that was moderate but significant affected the TCRB CDR3s of Type 1 diabetes patients in all four CD4+ subsets.

As every portion of the isolated RNA was reverse transcribed, the sequencing read expressed TCRB transcripts. Profiled with immunoSEQ multiplex PCR; TCRdb holds only in-frame clones, not every one. Among about 99,000 clones listed, around 30% were seen once. Sequencing input: central memory CD4+ T cells from blood. These receptors were obtained from a woman aged 18-35 years with type 1 diabetes.

The chain carries TRBV5-1 and TRBJ1-1; a weak D match, TRBD1 (6 bases). This CDR3 comprises 19 residues. Per germline, CDR1 SGHRS and CDR2 YFSETQ. V was trimmed by 3 bases and J by 4 bases, leaving 28 bases between them. The CDR3 region is CASSSLQGRTVPSPTEAFF. The CDR3 DNA sequence: TGCGCCAGCAGCTCTTTACAGGGCCGTACTGTACCTAGTCCCACTGAAGCTTTCTTT.

This clone was observed a handful of times. The chain recombines TRBV29-1 with TRBJ2-3; 9 positions match TRBD1. The V segment lost 8 bases and the J segment 3 bases; nucleotides outside the gene matches: 9. Looked up from germline, CDR1 is SQVTM and CDR2 is ANQGSEA. The CDR3 totals 14 residues. CDR3 loop: CSSTGGEGTDTQYF. DNA of the CDR3: TGCAGCTCTACAGGGGGCGAGGGAACAGATACGCAGTATTTT.

This clone was seen just once. This chain joins TRBV2 and TRBJ2-3; TRBD2 aligns across 14 bases. There are 15 residues in the CDR3. V was clipped by 4 bases and J by 7 bases; unmatched bases: 4. CDR1 and CDR2 from the germline V gene are SNHLY and FYNNEI. CDR3 region: CASSGLAGGGNTQYF. DNA for the CDR3: TGTGCCAGCAGTGGACTAGCGGGAGGGGGAAATACGCAGTATTTT.

The V and J genes are TRBV2 and TRBJ2-6, with TRBD2 as a possible D gene (5 bases). Trimming cost V 4 bases and J 0 bases, with 13 bases left between them. CDR1 SNHLY and CDR2 FYNNEI come from the germline V gene. The CDR3 totals 17 residues. As DNA, the CDR3 is TGTGCCAGCAGTGCGGAGCGGCCCTCCTCTGGGGCCAACGTCCTGACTTTC. Translated: CASSAERPSSGANVLTF.

The J gene is TRBJ2-2, the V gene TRBV5-6; maybe TRBD1 (6 bases). This CDR3 has 17 amino acids. Trimming shortened V by 4 bases and J by 3 bases, and 19 bases separated the two germline ends. CDR1 is SGHDT and CDR2 is YYEEEE in the germline V gene. The CDR3 here is CASSPGLGAGDTGELFF. In DNA, the CDR3 is TGTGCCAGCAGCCCCGGTTTGGGGGCTGGCGACACCGGGGAGCTGTTTTTT.

About this clone itself: The junction and the germline gene differ at one end; a read error may be behind it. This chain links TRBV28 with TRBJ2-7, with 8 bases that match TRBD1. CDR1 is MDHEN, CDR2 SYDVKM, per germline. This CDR3 contains 13 residues. The CDR3 DNA sequence: TGTGCCTCAAGGACAGGGATTTCCTACGAGCAGCACTTC. Its translation is CASRTGISYEQHF.